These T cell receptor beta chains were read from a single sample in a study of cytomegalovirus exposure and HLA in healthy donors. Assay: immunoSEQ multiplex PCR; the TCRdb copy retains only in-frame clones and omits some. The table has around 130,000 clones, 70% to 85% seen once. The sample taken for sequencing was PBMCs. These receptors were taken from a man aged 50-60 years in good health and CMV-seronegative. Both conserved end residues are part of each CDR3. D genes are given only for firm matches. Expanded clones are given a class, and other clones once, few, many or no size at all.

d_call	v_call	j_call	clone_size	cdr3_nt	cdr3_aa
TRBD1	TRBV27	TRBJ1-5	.	TGTGCCAGCAGTCTTCAGGGGGCGGGTCAGCCCCAGCATTTT	CASSLQGAGQPQHF
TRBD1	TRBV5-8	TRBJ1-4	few	TGTGCCAGCAGCTTGGGGGACAGAAGGAGTGAAAAACTGTTTTTT	CASSLGDRRSEKLFF
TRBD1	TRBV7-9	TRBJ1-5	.	TGTGCCAGCAGCCCAGGGGGCTTTAGCAATCAGCCCCAGCATTTT	CASSPGGFSNQPQHF
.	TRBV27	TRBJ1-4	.	TGTGCCAGCGCCAAGACAGCAACTAATGAAAAACTGTTTTTT	CASAKTATNEKLFF
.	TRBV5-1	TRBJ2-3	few	TGCGCCAGCAGGGATGGCCGTTTAGGGGGAGCGGATACGCAGTATTTT	CASRDGRLGGADTQYF
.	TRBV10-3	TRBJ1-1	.	TGTGCCATCAGTGGGTCGGGGGCGGTGGGCACTGAAGCTTTCTTT	CAISGSGAVGTEAFF
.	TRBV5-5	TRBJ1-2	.	TGTGCCAGCAGCCCCGTCGGGGGGGTGATTGGCTACACCTTC	CASSPVGGVIGYTF
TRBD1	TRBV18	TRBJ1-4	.	TGTGCCAGCTCACCTTCGACAGGGTTCGGAGAAAAACTGTTTTTT	CASSPSTGFGEKLFF
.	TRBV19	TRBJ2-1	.	TGTGCCAGTAGTATGGGGCCGAGCTCCTACAATGAGCAGTTCTTC	CASSMGPSSYNEQFF
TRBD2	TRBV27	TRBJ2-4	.	TGTGCCAGCAGTTTTGGCGGGGGGGCCTACATTCAGTACTTC	CASSFGGGAYIQYF
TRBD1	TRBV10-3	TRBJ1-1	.	TGTGCCATCAGACAGGGGCTGAACACTGAAGCTTTCTTT	CAIRQGLNTEAFF
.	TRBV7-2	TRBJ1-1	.	TGTGCCAGCAGCCTCCCCTTCTCCATGTACTTAAACACTGAAGCTTTCTTT	CASSLPFSMYLNTEAFF
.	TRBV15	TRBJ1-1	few	TGTGCCAGTCATTCTGGGGGGGGCGGCACTGAAGCTTTCTTT	CASHSGGGGTEAFF
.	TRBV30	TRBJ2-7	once	TGTGCCTCCCAGCGCGGGCCCTACGAGCAGTACTTC	CASQRGPYEQYF
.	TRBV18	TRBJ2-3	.	TGTGCCAGCTCACCAACAGGCAGCAGCACAGATACGCAGTATTTT	CASSPTGSSTDTQYF
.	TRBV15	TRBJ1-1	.	TGTGCCACCAGCAGATCGAGAGAAGCTTTCTTT	CATSRSREAFF
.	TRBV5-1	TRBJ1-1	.	TGCGCCAGCAGCTTGGTCGGGGGATCGAACACTGAGGCTTTCTTT	CASSLVGGSNTEAFF
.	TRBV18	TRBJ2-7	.	TGTGCCAGCTCACCACCGGGCGTCTCCTACGAGCAGTACTTC	CASSPPGVSYEQYF
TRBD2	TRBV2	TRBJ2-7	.	TGTGCCAGCAGTCTTCGAGCGGGGGGCCCCTACGAGCAGTACTTC	CASSLRAGGPYEQYF
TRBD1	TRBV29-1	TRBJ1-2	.	TGCAGCGGACGGACAGGCAACTATGGCTACACCTTC	CSGRTGNYGYTF
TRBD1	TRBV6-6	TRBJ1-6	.	TGTGCCAGCAGCGGGACAGGGGGCGCTGATTCACCCCTCCACTTT	CASSGTGGADSPLHF
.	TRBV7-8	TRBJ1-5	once	TGTGCCAGCAGCTTAGTCAGGGTTAGCAATCAGCCCCAGCATTTT	CASSLVRVSNQPQHF
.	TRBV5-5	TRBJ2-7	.	TGTGCCAGCAGCTTGGCCCCGGGGGTCCCCTACGAGCAGTACTTC	CASSLAPGVPYEQYF
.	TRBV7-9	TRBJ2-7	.	TGTGCCAGCAGCATAGACCCGGGACATATCACCTACGAGCAGTACTTC	CASSIDPGHITYEQYF
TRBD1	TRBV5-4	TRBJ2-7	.	TGTGCCAGCAGCTTAGGGACAGGGGAAACCTACGAGCAGTACTTC	CASSLGTGETYEQYF
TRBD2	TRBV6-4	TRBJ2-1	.	TGTGCCAGCAGTGACTCGCTAGCGGGGGGGCCCGGTGAGCAGTTCTTC	CASSDSLAGGPGEQFF
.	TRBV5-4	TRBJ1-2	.	TGTGCCAGCAGCTTGCGGGGGGAGGTTGGCTACACCTTC	CASSLRGEVGYTF
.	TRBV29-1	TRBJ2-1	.	TGCAGCGTTGAAGTCCGTGGGGCTCTCATCAAGAATGAGCAGTTCTTC	CSVEVRGALIKNEQFF
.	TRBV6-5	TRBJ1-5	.	TGTGCCAGCAGCACCGGTCGAGGCCAGCCCCAGCATTTT	CASSTGRGQPQHF
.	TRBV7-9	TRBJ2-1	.	TGTGCCAGCAGCTTAGTAAATAACAATGAGCAGTTCTTC	CASSLVNNNEQFF
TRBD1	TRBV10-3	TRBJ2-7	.	TGTGCCGTCAGGCCCCAGGGGGCGAATGAGCAGTACTTC	CAVRPQGANEQYF
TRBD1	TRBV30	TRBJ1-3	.	TGTGCCTGGATGAGGCAGGGGGCCTCTGGAAACACCATATATTTT	CAWMRQGASGNTIYF
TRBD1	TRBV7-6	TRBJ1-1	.	TGTGCCAGCAGCGCAACAGGGGCCCTTGAAGCTTTCTTT	CASSATGALEAFF
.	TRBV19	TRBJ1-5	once	TGTGCCAGTAGTACACAGGGAATTCGGAATCAGCCCCAGCATTTT	CASSTQGIRNQPQHF
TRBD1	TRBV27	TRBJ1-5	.	TGTGCCAGCAGACCGACAGGGAATCAGCCCCAGCATTTT	CASRPTGNQPQHF
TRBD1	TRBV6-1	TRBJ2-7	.	TGTGCCAGTCTGCCGGGACAGGGCTACGAGCAGTACTTC	CASLPGQGYEQYF
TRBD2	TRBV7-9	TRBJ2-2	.	TGTGCCAGCAGCTCCCTGACTAGCGGGGGGGAGAACACCGGGGAGCTGTTTTTT	CASSSLTSGGENTGELFF
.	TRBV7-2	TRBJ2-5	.	TGTGCCAGCAGCTTAGATGGAGAAGAGACCCAGTACTTC	CASSLDGEETQYF
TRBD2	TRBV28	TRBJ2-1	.	TGTGCCAGCAGTTCCCTAGCGGGGGGGGCGTACAATGAGCAGTTCTTC	CASSSLAGGAYNEQFF
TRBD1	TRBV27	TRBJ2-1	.	TGTGCCAGCAGTCACAGGGGAACGGAGCAGTTCTTC	CASSHRGTEQFF
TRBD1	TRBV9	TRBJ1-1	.	TGTGCCAGCCGGCTCGGACAGGGGAGCACTGAAGCTTTCTTT	CASRLGQGSTEAFF
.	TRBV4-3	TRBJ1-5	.	TGCGCCAGCAGCCAAGGGTCGGAGCCGAATCAGCCCCAGCATTTT	CASSQGSEPNQPQHF
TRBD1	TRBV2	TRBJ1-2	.	TGTGCCAGCAGTAAGCCGGGACAGACATATAACTATGGCTACACCTTC	CASSKPGQTYNYGYTF
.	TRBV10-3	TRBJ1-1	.	TGTGCCAGCAGTGAAATCGACAGCTCCACTGAAGCTTTCTTT	CASSEIDSSTEAFF
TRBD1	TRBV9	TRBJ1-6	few	TGTGCCAGCAGTCCCAGGGGGCTTGGAAATTCACCCCTCCACTTT	CASSPRGLGNSPLHF
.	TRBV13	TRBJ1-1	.	TGTGCCAGCAGTCAGGGTCACACTGAAGCTTTCTTT	CASSQGHTEAFF
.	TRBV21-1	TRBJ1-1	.	TGTGCCAGCAGCAGAGACAAGAACACTGAAGCTTTCTTT	CASSRDKNTEAFF
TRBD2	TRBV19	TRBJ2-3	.	TGTGCCAGTAAAGGGACGGGACTAGATGCAGATACGCAGTATTTT	CASKGTGLDADTQYF
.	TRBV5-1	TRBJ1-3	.	TGCGCCAGCAGCTTGCAGGGGAGCTCTGGAAACACCATATATTTT	CASSLQGSSGNTIYF
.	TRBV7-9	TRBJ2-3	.	TGTGCCAGCAGCCAATGGGACATTCGGGCAGATACGCAGTATTTT	CASSQWDIRADTQYF
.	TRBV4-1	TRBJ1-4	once	TGCGCCAGCAGCCAAGCCCTCGAGGAAAAACTGTTTTTT	CASSQALEEKLFF
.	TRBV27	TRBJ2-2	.	TGTGCCAGCAGTTCCTTGATCCACAGGGCCGGGGAGCTGTTTTTT	CASSSLIHRAGELFF
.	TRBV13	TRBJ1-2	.	TGTGCCAGCAGCTTAGTCTTGTTCTTTTATGGCTACACCTTC	CASSLVLFFYGYTF
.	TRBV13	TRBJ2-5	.	TGTGCCAGCAGCTTAGGCCTAGCCCAAGAGACCCAGTACTTC	CASSLGLAQETQYF
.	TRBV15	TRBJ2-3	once	TGTGCCACCAGCAGAGACTTTACAGATACGCAGTATTTT	CATSRDFTDTQYF
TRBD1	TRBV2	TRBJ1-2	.	TGTGCCAGCAGGCGAGACAGGGGGCATAATGGCTACACCTTC	CASRRDRGHNGYTF
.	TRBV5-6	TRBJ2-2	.	TGTGCCAGCCGGGACTCGGGACTCTTGCAGGGGGAGCTGTTTTTT	CASRDSGLLQGELFF
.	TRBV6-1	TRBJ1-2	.	TGTGCCAGCAGTGAAAGGACAAGTGGCGGCTACACCTTC	CASSERTSGGYTF
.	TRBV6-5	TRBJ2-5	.	TGTGCCAGCAGTTACCAGACTAGTCCGGAGACCCAGTACTTC	CASSYQTSPETQYF
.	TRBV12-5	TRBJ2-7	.	TGTGCTAGTGGTTTTGAACCCATCCATTACGAGCAGTACTTC	CASGFEPIHYEQYF